The rows below give T cell receptor beta chains drawn from one sample of a study of blood T cell repertoires in COVID-19. TCRdb's table, derived via immunoSEQ multiplex PCR, lists solely in-frame clones and lacks some. This sample yields some 250,000 clones, of which 60% to 75% are seen a single time; about 3.5% belongs to the top ten. The source material was peripheral blood. The receptors were sampled from a woman older than 75 with acute or convalescent COVID-19. The CDR3 runs from the conserved cysteine through the conserved F or W. The D gene is left open where the match is weak. Some rows have no size entry. The others give once, few or many, or a class for an expanded clone.

J gene | D gene | CDR3 length | clone size | V gene | CDR3 DNA | CDR3 protein
TRBJ1-3 | . | 13 | . | TRBV5-1 | TGCGCCAGCATCAGGTGGGTAGGAAACACCATATATTTT | CASIRWVGNTIYF
TRBJ2-3 | TRBD2 | 17 | . | TRBV5-6 | TGTGCCAGCAGCAGAGGGACTAGCAGACATCGCACAGATACGCAGTATTTT | CASSRGTSRHRTDTQYF
TRBJ1-2 | . | 13 | . | TRBV2 | TGTGCCAGCAGTGAAGTCGGGTTTGCCGGCTACACCTTC | CASSEVGFAGYTF
TRBJ1-2 | TRBD1 | 14 | once | TRBV6-6 | TGTGCCAGCAGCCCGACAGGGATGGAGGGTGGCTACACCTTC | CASSPTGMEGGYTF
TRBJ1-5 | TRBD1 | 14 | . | TRBV25-1 | TGTGCCAGCAGTCCGGACAGGGCCCATCAGCCCCAGCATTTT | CASSPDRAHQPQHF
TRBJ1-2 | . | 14 | few | TRBV18 | TGTGCCAGCTCACCAGGGGCTGTGAACTATGGCTACACCTTC | CASSPGAVNYGYTF
TRBJ1-2 | TRBD1 | 14 | . | TRBV7-8 | TGTGCCAGCAGCTTCCGGACAGGGGACTATGGCTACACCTTC | CASSFRTGDYGYTF
TRBJ1-2 | . | 11 | . | TRBV6-8 | TGTGCCAGCACGCAGGGTCAGGGCTACACCTTC | CASTQGQGYTF
TRBJ2-1 | TRBD2 | 15 | . | TRBV9 | TGTGCCAGCAGCCGAAGCGGGGGGATCAATAGTGAGCAGTTCTTC | CASSRSGGINSEQFF
TRBJ1-5 | TRBD1 | 16 | . | TRBV19 | TGTGCCAGTAGTAAGTCGGGACAGGTGAGCAATCAGCCCCAGCATTTT | CASSKSGQVSNQPQHF
TRBJ1-4 | TRBD1 | 14 | few | TRBV5-1 | TGCGCCAGCAGCGGGGGACAGGCGGAAGAAAAACTGTTTTTT | CASSGGQAEEKLFF
TRBJ2-5 | TRBD2 | 15 | . | TRBV15 | TGTGCCACCAGCAGAGGGGAAAGGGAGGGAGAGACCCAGTACTTC | CATSRGEREGETQYF
TRBJ2-5 | . | 13 | . | TRBV7-9 | TGTGCCAGCAGCCCAGGGACTTTCTGGGCCCAGTACTTC | CASSPGTFWAQYF
TRBJ2-7 | . | 13 | . | TRBV6-5 | TGTGCCAGCAGTTACTACGGCCGGGAGGAGCAGTACTTC | CASSYYGREEQYF
TRBJ1-1 | . | 14 | once | TRBV6-5 | TGTGCCAGCAGCCTGGGACATTTAGACACTGAAGCTTTCTTT | CASSLGHLDTEAFF
TRBJ2-7 | TRBD1 | 16 | . | TRBV6-1 | TGTGCCAGCAGTGAAAGAAGGGACAGGGGGAACTACGAGCAGTACTTC | CASSERRDRGNYEQYF
TRBJ1-5 | . | 15 | . | TRBV27 | TGTGCCAGCAGTTTACGGGGAACAAGCAATCAGCCCCAGCATTTT | CASSLRGTSNQPQHF
TRBJ2-7 | . | 14 | few | TRBV2 | TGTGCCAGCAGTGATAGGACTGGGTACTACGAGCAGTACTTC | CASSDRTGYYEQYF
TRBJ2-1 | TRBD1 | 15 | . | TRBV27 | TGTGCCAGCACCGGTCGGGACAGGGGTTACAATGAGCAGTTCTTC | CASTGRDRGYNEQFF
TRBJ2-1 | TRBD2 | 17 | . | TRBV15 | TGTGCCACCAGCATCACTAGCGGGACCATGCTGTACAATGAGCAGTTCTTC | CATSITSGTMLYNEQFF
TRBJ1-4 | TRBD1 | 17 | . | TRBV4-3 | TGCGCCAGCAGCCAAGAACAGGGGGGCGCAACTAATGAAAAACTGTTTTTT | CASSQEQGGATNEKLFF
TRBJ1-1 | . | 15 | . | TRBV27 | TGTGCCAGCAGTTTGGAGGGACCGATGAACACTGAAGCTTTCTTT | CASSLEGPMNTEAFF
TRBJ1-2 | . | 14 | . | TRBV29-1 | TGCAGCGTTGGAAGCCAAGGGGACTCGGATGGCTACACCTTC | CSVGSQGDSDGYTF
TRBJ2-3 | TRBD2 | 14 | . | TRBV12-5 | TGTGCTAGTGCCACTAGCGGGGCCGGGGATACGCAGTATTTT | CASATSGAGDTQYF
TRBJ2-7 | . | 15 | few | TRBV3-1/TRBV3-2 | TGTGCCAGCGCCACAACCACGGGAGCACAGAACGAGCAGTACTTC | CASATTTGAQNEQYF
TRBJ1-3 | . | 13 | . | TRBV7-9 | TGTGCCAGCAGCGCGGACTCTGGAAACACCATATATTTT | CASSADSGNTIYF
TRBJ1-2 | . | 14 | . | TRBV5-6 | TGTGCCAGCAGCTTGGGCAGGGGCAGCTATGGCTACACCTTC | CASSLGRGSYGYTF
TRBJ1-2 | . | 13 | few | TRBV2 | TGTGCCAGCAGTGAAGGGTCGACAGGTGTGAATACCTTC | CASSEGSTGVNTF
TRBJ1-4 | TRBD1 | 15 | once | TRBV11-2 | TGTGCCAGCAGCTTAGCGGTCAGGGGGAATGAAAAACTGTTTTTT | CASSLAVRGNEKLFF
TRBJ2-5 | . | 13 | . | TRBV6-5 | TGTGCCAGCAGTTTAGTGTTCCGGGAGACCCAGTACTTC | CASSLVFRETQYF
TRBJ2-5 | TRBD1 | 13 | . | TRBV11-1 | TGTGCCAGCAGCTCGGGACAGGTAGAGACCCAGTACTTC | CASSSGQVETQYF
TRBJ1-1 | TRBD1 | 13 | . | TRBV9 | TGTGCCAGCAGCGTAGGGACAGGGCTAGAAGCTTTCTTT | CASSVGTGLEAFF
TRBJ1-2 | TRBD1 | 16 | . | TRBV11-2 | TGTGCCAGCAGCTTAGACCCCGGGACAGCTAGCTATGGCTACACCTTC | CASSLDPGTASYGYTF
TRBJ2-1 | TRBD2 | 13 | few | TRBV6-5 | TGTGCCATACTAGCGGACTCCTACAATGAGCAGTTCTTC | CAILADSYNEQFF
TRBJ2-1 | TRBD1 | 15 | . | TRBV6-5 | TGTGCCAGCAGTTGGCGGGGACAGGGGGCCGATGAGCAGTTCTTC | CASSWRGQGADEQFF
TRBJ1-1 | . | 14 | few | TRBV5-1 | TGCGCCAGCAGCGGGGGACTCTTGAACACTGAAGCTTTCTTT | CASSGGLLNTEAFF
TRBJ1-2 | . | 16 | . | TRBV21-1 | TGTGCCAGCAGCGAAACTTTCGGGACACGGCGTTATGGCTACACCTTC | CASSETFGTRRYGYTF
TRBJ1-5 | . | 15 | . | TRBV9 | TGTGCCAGCAGCGTAGACGCAGGACTCAATCAGCCCCAGCATTTT | CASSVDAGLNQPQHF
TRBJ1-2 | . | 13 | . | TRBV13 | TGTGCCAGCAGCTTAGGCCTGGGAGACGGCTACACCTTC | CASSLGLGDGYTF
TRBJ2-1 | . | 14 | . | TRBV9 | TGTGCCAGCAGCGTAGGGGCCTCGGGGAATGAGCAGTTCTTC | CASSVGASGNEQFF